This record covers a single T cell receptor beta chain. Its antigen is unidentified. Template switching supplied a universal primer site; unique molecular identifiers were carried on the cDNA. TCRdb re-derived calls from the 5' RACE reads in MiXCR, one entry per CDR3 protein. The sample shows about 550,000 distinct CDR3 sequences, approximately 20% of them seen only once. The CDR3 is 13 amino acids. The germline gives CDR1 SGDLS, CDR2 YYNGEE. V was pared by 1 base and J by 3 bases, with 7 bases between. These data originate in a study of identical twins. Findings and limits, study-wide: Conclusions were based on cross-sectional statistical analysis, without following the same donors.

Every sampled donor was Caucasian and healthy. The sample also formed part of further work on yellow fever vaccine responses in identical twins. From that paper: Reportedly, twins showed a vaccine T cell response that looked partly convergent and partly personalized.

This clonotype originated in a woman in her late teens or twenties in good health. What was sequenced was CD4+ T cells sorted from blood. The chain is built from TRBV9 and TRBJ2-5; D remains unclear. CDR3 nucleotides: TGTGCCAGCAGCGTAAGGCCAAAAGAGACCCAGTACTTC. It encodes CASSVRPKETQYF.